The 9 T cell receptor beta chains below come from one sample, sequenced in a study of T cell changes during pregnancy in multiple sclerosis. Using immunoSEQ multiplex PCR, the repertoire was profiled, and TCRdb retains in-frame clones only, with some absent. The sample includes under 40,000 clones, 92% seen only once; the top ten take 26%. Sequenced material: CD8+ T cells from peripheral blood mononuclear cells, taken before pregnancy. These receptors originate from a female donor with multiple sclerosis, enrolled in a pregnancy study.

The rearrangement uses TRBV7-2 and TRBJ2-1; tentative D call: TRBD2 (6 bases). Trimming took off 3 bases at V and 7 bases at J, with 10 bases between the two ends. The CDR3 is made up of 13 amino acids. Per germline, CDR1 SGHTA and CDR2 FQGNSA. The CDR3 sequence is CASSLNRGNEQFF. Here the CDR3 DNA reads TGTGCCAGCAGCTTGAATCGGGGGAATGAGCAGTTCTTC.

The chain links TRBV27 to TRBJ2-1; 14 bases align to TRBD2. Trimming removed 6 bases from V and 0 bases from J; junction bases left unmatched: 7. The V gene's germline CDR1 is MNHEY and CDR2 SMNVEV (reference sequence). The CDR3 loop spans 18 amino acids. The CDR3 coding sequence is TGTGCCAGCAGCCCGGGACTAGCGGGAGACGTCTCCTACAATGAGCAGTTCTTC. This encodes CASSPGLAGDVSYNEQFF.

The CDR3 DNA reads TGTGCCAGCAGCCGACTAGCGGGGGGGTACAATGAGCAGTTCTTC. It codes for CASSRLAGGYNEQFF. J is TRBJ2-1 and V is TRBV7-3; TRBD2 matches 14 bases. V shed 5 bases, J shed 4 bases, and the junction held 1 base outside the gene matches. Germline V lookup: CDR1 SGHTA, CDR2 FQGTGA. CDR3 size: 15 residues. Supplemented by reference TRBV7-3 and TRBJ2-1, the full variable domain reads GAGVSQTPSNKVTEKGKYVELRCDPISGHTALYWYRQSLGQGPEFLIYFQGTGAADDSGLPNDRFFAVRPEGSVSTLKIQRTERGDSAVYLCASSRLAGGYNEQFFGPGTRLTVL.

The chain uses TRBV27 and TRBJ2-1, with D possibly matching TRBD1 (6 bases). The germline V and J ends were trimmed by 4 bases and 11 bases, with 12 bases remaining between them. Per the germline V gene, CDR1 is MNHEY and CDR2 is SMNVEV (reference sequence). The CDR3 contains 12 residues. This CDR3 is CASSSTGLKQFF. The CDR3, as DNA: TGTGCCAGCAGTTCCACAGGGTTAAAGCAGTTCTTC.

This rearrangement joins TRBV30 to TRBJ2-1; D is perhaps TRBD2 (5 bases). Trimming left V 5 bases short and J 7 bases short, with 15 bases between. Germline assignment: CDR1 GTSNPN and CDR2 SVGIG (reference sequence). The CDR3 sequence is 13 residues long. CDR3 bases: TGTGCCTGGGGGAGACCAAGTCGGAATGAGCAGTTCTTC. Translating it yields CAWGRPSRNEQFF.

The chain uses TRBV10-2 and TRBJ2-5, with a tentative D call TRBD1 (6 bases). The CDR3 length is 14 residues. From germline, CDR1 is WSHSY and CDR2 SAAADI. V gave up 4 bases and J gave up 1 base, with 10 bases separating them. The CDR3 spells CASSAVDSQETQYF. CDR3 nucleotide sequence: TGCGCCAGCAGTGCTGTGGACAGCCAAGAGACCCAGTACTTC.

The V call is TRBV27, the J call TRBJ2-7; TRBD1 matches 9 bases. With V trimmed by 9 bases and J by 6 bases, 9 bases remained unmatched. The CDR3 spans 13 residues. Germline V lookup: CDR1 MNHEY, CDR2 SMNVEV (reference sequence). CDR3 in amino acids: CASWDRALREQYF. CDR3 sequence (DNA): TGTGCCAGTTGGGACAGGGCTCTTCGCGAGCAGTACTTC.

This chain uses TRBV5-5 with TRBJ1-5, with unresolved D. Germline loops: CDR1 SGHKS, CDR2 YYEKEE (reference sequence). V lost 4 bases and J 0 bases, leaving 17 bases between the germline ends. The CDR3 is 17 amino acids. Here the CDR3 reads CASSLFGGQLSNQPQHF. The CDR3 DNA reads TGTGCCAGCAGCCTTTTCGGCGGCCAGCTTAGCAATCAGCCCCAGCATTTT.

The rearrangement uses TRBV28 and TRBJ2-7, with D tentatively TRBD1 (6 bases). The CDR3 sequence is 13 residues long. Per germline, CDR1 MDHEN and CDR2 SYDVKM. The germline V and J ends were trimmed by 6 bases and 7 bases, with 16 bases remaining between them. This CDR3 is CASSLTGRSEQYF. The CDR3 nucleotides read TGTGCCAGCAGCTTGACAGGTCGAAGTGAGCAGTACTTC.